This T cell receptor beta chain was sequenced during a study of OX40 agonist ivuxolimab in advanced cancers. This clone appeared a single time. The protocol was immunoSEQ multiplex PCR, while the TCRdb copy is restricted to in-frame clones and leaves out a portion. The table lists some 85,000 clones, roughly 89% of them singletons. With V trimmed by 3 bases and J by 1 base, 6 bases remained unmatched. This CDR3 spans 15 amino acids. The germline V gene has CDR1 SEHNR and CDR2 FQNEAQ (reference sequence). The J gene is TRBJ2-7, the V gene TRBV7-9; 7 nucleotides line up with TRBD1. Sequencing was performed on CD4+ or CD8+ T cells sorted from blood, taken in a trial of the OX40 agonist ivuxolimab. The TCR sequence derives from an adult with an advanced solid tumor such as melanoma, head and neck, liver or kidney cancer. DNA of the CDR3: TGTGCCAGCAGCTTCGGGGTACAGGGGTCCTACGAGCAGTACTTC. Translating gives CASSFGVQGSYEQYF.